A single sample gave rise to the 29 T cell receptor beta chains below, sequenced in a study of blood T cell repertoires in COVID-19. Profiled with immunoSEQ multiplex PCR; TCRdb holds only in-frame clones, not every one. This table has 88,000 or so clones, about 80% appearing once. The sequencing sample was made of peripheral blood. All receptors come from a human donor in a cohort sampled during active COVID-19.

This chain uses TRBV30 with TRBJ2-1; 7 bases agree with TRBD1. The CDR3 runs to 16 residues. In germline, CDR1 is GTSNPN, CDR2 SVGIG (reference sequence). Trimming at V came to 4 bases and at J to 6 bases, leaving 15 bases not matched to a gene. CDR3 DNA sequence: TGTGCCTGGACCCTTGCCTCAGGGAGACAGGGCAATGAGCAGTTCTTC. It specifies CAWTLASGRQGNEQFF.

The chain joins TRBV29-1 to TRBJ2-3; a weak D match, TRBD2 (5 bases). The CDR3 loop spans 14 amino acids. Trimming stripped 8 bases from V and 2 bases from J, with 17 bases between. The germline gives CDR1 SQVTM, CDR2 ANQGSEA. The CDR3 coding sequence is TGCAGCACCTCGGCCGGGGAGTTCACAGATACGCAGTATTTT. This gives the protein CSTSAGEFTDTQYF.

This rearrangement joins TRBV7-9 to TRBJ2-7; 8 bases fit TRBD1. CDR3 length equals 15 residues. In germline, CDR1 is SEHNR, CDR2 FQNEAQ (reference sequence). The ends lost 5 bases at V and 4 bases at J; junction bases unmatched: 10. For the CDR3, the DNA is TGTGCCAGCAGCCCAGGGACAGGCTCCGGATACGAGCAGTACTTC. It yields the protein CASSPGTGSGYEQYF.

The V call is TRBV29-1, the J call TRBJ2-3, with 10 bases that match TRBD2. Germline lookup yields CDR1 SQVTM and CDR2 ANQGSEA. The CDR3 totals 14 residues. The J segment lost 5 bases and the V segment lost 4 bases, leaving 6 bases of the junction unmatched. DNA for the CDR3: TGCAGCGTTGGAACTAGCGGGAAGGGAGATACGCAGTATTTT. Translated, it gives CSVGTSGKGDTQYF.

V is TRBV27 and J is TRBJ1-2; TRBD1 aligns across 7 bases. The V segment lost 1 base and the J segment 4 bases; nucleotides outside the gene matches: 9. This CDR3 has 16 residues. Germline CDR1 and CDR2: MNHEY and SMNVEV (reference sequence). The CDR3 region is CASSLWAPDRAYGYTF. The CDR3 DNA reads as TGTGCCAGCAGTTTATGGGCCCCCGACAGGGCCTATGGCTACACCTTC.

This chain connects TRBV28 to TRBJ1-2; D may be TRBD1 (5 bases). Germline V gives CDR1 MDHEN, CDR2 SYDVKM. The CDR3 totals 15 residues. V was trimmed by 2 bases and J by 1 base, leaving 11 bases between them. Written as DNA, the CDR3 is TGTGCCAGCAGTTTAGGCGGACACCTTAACTATGGCTACACCTTC. Protein product: CASSLGGHLNYGYTF.

In its sample, this clone was seen a few times. The V gene is TRBV19, the J gene TRBJ1-3, with 9 bases aligning to TRBD1. This CDR3 comprises 17 residues. After removal of 7 bases from V and 0 bases from J, the junction contained 10 bases not matched to a gene. CDR1 LNHDA and CDR2 SQIVND come from the germline V gene (reference sequence). The CDR3 loop is CASTGQGTPSSGNTIYF. CDR3 in DNA: TGTGCCAGTACCGGACAGGGGACACCTAGCTCTGGAAACACCATATATTTT. The whole variable domain, filled in from reference TRBV19 and TRBJ1-3, reads DGGITQSPKYLFRKEGQNVTLSCEQNLNHDAMYWYRQDPGQGLRLIYYSQIVNDFQKGDIAEGYSVSREKKESFPLTVTSAQKNPTAFYLCASTGQGTPSSGNTIYFGEGSWLTVV.

This clone was seen a few times. V is TRBV6-6 and J is TRBJ1-5; possible D gene TRBD1, 5 bases. Germline CDR1 and CDR2: MNHNY and SVGAGI (reference sequence). The CDR3 has 12 residues. V was trimmed by 6 bases and J by 3 bases, leaving 6 bases between them. CDR3 DNA sequence: TGTGCCAGCAGCAGGGTCAATCAGCCCCAGCATTTT. This translates into CASSRVNQPQHF.

V usage is TRBV19 and J usage is TRBJ2-7; 14 bases are shared with TRBD2. The germline CDR1 and CDR2 sequences are LNHDA and SQIVND (reference sequence). CDR3 length: 15 residues. V dropped 1 base and J dropped 6; count of bases not matched to a gene: 2. The CDR3 sequence is CASSIAGLAGGEQYF. CDR3 nucleotide sequence: TGTGCCAGTAGTATAGCAGGACTAGCGGGAGGCGAGCAGTACTTC.

This sequence joins TRBV5-4 and TRBJ2-5, with 9 bases matching TRBD2. This CDR3 is 16 amino acids long. Germline-derived CDR1 and CDR2 are SGHNT and YYREEE (reference sequence). J was trimmed by 5 bases and V by 4 bases; bases with no gene match: 12. CDR3 protein: CASSPFRAGGGETQYF. The DNA for the CDR3 is TGTGCCAGCAGCCCCTTCCGAGCGGGGGGCGGGGAGACCCAGTACTTC.

The chain joins TRBV28 to TRBJ1-5, with D possibly TRBD1 on 5 matching bases. CDR1 is MDHEN, CDR2 SYDVKM, per germline. This CDR3 has 14 amino acids. The V gene lost 4 bases and the J gene lost 1 base, with 8 bases spanning the gap. CDR3 region: CASSSSGSNQPQHF. The CDR3 coding sequence is TGTGCCAGCAGTTCTTCAGGGAGCAATCAGCCCCAGCATTTT.

The CDR3 bases are TGTGCCAGCAGCTTGAGGGGGAGTAGGAACTATGGCTACACCTTC. Translating it yields CASSLRGSRNYGYTF. The V call is TRBV5-4, the J call TRBJ1-2, with D perhaps TRBD1 (6 bases). From germline, CDR1 is SGHNT and CDR2 YYREEE (reference sequence). CDR3 size: 15 residues. Trimming took 1 base from V and 2 from J, leaving 12 bases between them.

The rearrangement links TRBV19 to TRBJ1-5, with D uncertain. From germline, CDR1 is LNHDA and CDR2 SQIVND (reference sequence). Trimming took 5 bases from V and 4 from J, leaving 9 bases between them. CDR3 length equals 13 residues. CDR3 region: CASSSTENQPQHF. The CDR3 coding sequence is TGTGCCAGTAGTTCGACGGAGAATCAGCCCCAGCATTTT.

This clone came up once. V gene TRBV18 combines with J gene TRBJ2-7; TRBD2 agrees at 7 bases. V gave up 2 bases and J gave up 0 bases; unmatched junction bases: 4. CDR1 KGHSH and CDR2 LQKENI come from the germline V gene. The CDR3 extends over 15 amino acids. The CDR3 protein is CASSPGGGRSYEQYF. The DNA for the CDR3 is TGTGCCAGCTCACCAGGGGGGGGTCGCTCCTACGAGCAGTACTTC.

The V gene is TRBV7-3, the J gene TRBJ1-2; TRBD1 aligns across 8 bases. Germline V CDR1 and CDR2: SGHTA, FQGTGA. The J segment lost 7 bases and the V segment lost 5 bases, leaving 3 bases of the junction unmatched. The CDR3 covers 12 residues. The CDR3 region has the DNA TGTGCCAGCAGCCCGGACAGGGTTGGCTACACCTTC. This gives the protein CASSPDRVGYTF.

CDR3 sequence (DNA): TGTGCCAGCAGTCTTGCCGGGGACAGGCCCGGCGAGCAGTACTTC. This codes for CASSLAGDRPGEQYF. The rearrangement uses TRBV7-9 and TRBJ2-7, with 8 bases identical to TRBD1. Germline lookup yields CDR1 SEHNR and CDR2 FQNEAQ (reference sequence). The junction had 13 bases not matched to a gene; V was cut back by 6 bases and J by 6 bases. This CDR3 has 15 amino acids.

The chain uses TRBV7-8 and TRBJ1-1, with TRBD1 matching over 9 bases. CDR1 and CDR2 from the germline V gene are SGHVS and FQNEAQ. The J segment lost 2 bases and the V segment lost 1 base, leaving 2 bases of the junction unmatched. The CDR3 is 15 residues long. Here the CDR3 DNA reads TGTGCCAGCAGCTTAGGGGGACAGGGCAACACTGAAGCTTTCTTT. Protein product: CASSLGGQGNTEAFF. Together with reference TRBV7-8 and TRBJ1-1, the CDR3 gives the full variable domain: GAGVSQSPRYKVAKRGQDVALRCDPISGHVSLFWYQQALGQGPEFLTYFQNEAQLDKSGLPSDRFFAERPEGSVSTLKIQRTQQEDSAVYLCASSLGGQGNTEAFFGQGTRLTVV.

The rearrangement uses TRBV30 and TRBJ2-1, with 7 bases identical to TRBD2. The junction had 8 bases not matched to a gene; V was cut back by 5 bases and J by 4 bases. Germline-derived CDR1 and CDR2 are GTSNPN and SVGIG (reference sequence). CDR3 length: 14 residues. The CDR3 here is CAWAWASGYNEQFF. For the CDR3, the DNA is TGTGCCTGGGCCTGGGCTAGCGGATACAATGAGCAGTTCTTC.

The V call is TRBV5-5, the J call TRBJ2-7, with D perhaps matching TRBD1 (5 bases). Germline CDR1 and CDR2: SGHKS and YYEKEE (reference sequence). The V end lost 3 bases, the J end lost 3 bases, and 16 bases lay between the germline ends. The CDR3 totals 15 residues. For the CDR3, the DNA is TGTGCCAGCAGCTCCGGGTCTAAGGGGCGCTACGAGCAGTACTTC. This encodes CASSSGSKGRYEQYF.

V gene TRBV6-6 combines with J gene TRBJ1-5; maybe TRBD1 (6 bases). The germline gives CDR1 MNHNY, CDR2 SVGAGI (reference sequence). This CDR3 is built from 14 residues. The V gene lost 2 bases and the J gene lost 6 bases, with 11 bases spanning the gap. The CDR3 here is CASSYGQGSQPQHF. The CDR3 DNA reads TGTGCCAGCAGTTACGGCCAGGGGAGTCAGCCCCAGCATTTT.

The rearrangement uses TRBV3-1 (or the pseudogene TRBV3-2) and TRBJ1-3, with 8 nucleotides matching TRBD1. The V and J ends lost 5 bases and 2 bases, in that order; junction bases with no gene match: 11. CDR3 length: 17 residues. CDR1 is LGHDT and CDR2 is YNNKEL in the germline V gene (reference sequence). The CDR3 nucleotides are TGTGCCAGCAGCTCCTATTCAGGGGGCTTGACTGGAAACACCATATATTTT. This codes for CASSSYSGGLTGNTIYF.

This clone was counted between two and nine times. This rearrangement joins TRBV2 to TRBJ1-3; D is unclear. CDR1 is SNHLY and CDR2 is FYNNEI in the germline V gene. The V end was cut by 4 bases, the J end by 3 bases, with 7 bases between. The CDR3 has 13 amino acids. CDR3 coding DNA: TGTGCCAGCAGTGCCCGTTTTGGAAACACCATATATTTT. The encoded protein is CASSARFGNTIYF.

The V and J genes are TRBV30 and TRBJ2-3; perhaps TRBD2 as D (6 bases). Germline V gene lookup returns CDR1 GTSNPN and CDR2 SVGIG (reference sequence). The CDR3 length is 17 residues. Trimming cost V 5 bases and J 1 base, with 22 bases left between them. CDR3 DNA sequence: TGTGCCTGGGGGGCGGGGTCAGAGGTCCCTGGCACAGATACGCAGTATTTT. Encoded protein: CAWGAGSEVPGTDTQYF.

V usage is TRBV21-1 and J usage is TRBJ2-2; the table gives TRBD1 as D, unverified against the DNA. TRBV21-1 is designated a pseudogene. The CDR3 spans 15 residues. The CDR3 protein is CASTHGQVNTGELFF. The CDR3 coding sequence is TGTGCCAGCACCCACGGACAGGTAAACACCGGGGAGCTGTTTTTT.

The V and J genes are TRBV7-6 and TRBJ2-7, with TRBD2 matching over 13 bases. CDR3 size: 16 residues. Germline assignment: CDR1 SGHVS and CDR2 FNYEAQ. Trimming took 4 bases from V and 5 from J; bases not matched to a gene: 8. The CDR3 DNA sequence: TGTGCCAGCAGCTCGTCTGGGACTAGCGGGATAAACGAGCAGTACTTC. It encodes CASSSSGTSGINEQYF. Full variable domain (missing parts from reference TRBV7-6 and TRBJ2-7): GAGVSQSPRYKVTKRGQDVALRCDPISGHVSLYWYRQALGQGPEFLTYFNYEAQQDKSGLPNDRFSAERPEGSISTLTIQRTEQRDSAMYRCASSSSGTSGINEQYFGPGTRLTVT.

The rearrangement joins TRBV21-1 to TRBJ2-7; the table's D gene call, TRBD2, was not cross checked with the DNA. TRBV21-1 has pseudogene status. The CDR3 totals 18 residues. CDR3 sequence reads: CASSKAHPLAGDRYEQYF. DNA of the CDR3: TGTGCCAGCAGCAAAGCCCACCCACTAGCGGGAGACCGCTACGAGCAGTACTTC.

This clone was counted once. The V and J genes are TRBV5-1 and TRBJ2-5, with 10 nucleotides matching TRBD2. Germline CDR1 and CDR2: SGHRS and YFSETQ. The V gene end was trimmed by 3 bases and the J gene end by 7 bases; junction bases not matched to a gene: 6. This CDR3 contains 14 residues. CDR3 region: CASSSSGGVGTQYF. DNA for the CDR3: TGCGCCAGCAGCTCGAGCGGGGGGGTCGGGACCCAGTACTTC.

CDR3 sequence: CASSWGTGSIYNEQFF. CDR3 coding DNA: TGTGCCAGCAGCTGGGGTACAGGTTCCATATACAATGAGCAGTTCTTC. The J gene is TRBJ2-1, the V gene TRBV7-9; the D gene is possibly TRBD1 (5 bases). The CDR3 loop spans 16 amino acids. V lost 4 bases, J lost 4 bases, and 17 bases lay in between. Germline values: CDR1 SEHNR, CDR2 FQNEAQ (reference sequence).

This clone occurred once. The V and J genes are TRBV11-2 and TRBJ2-1; 10 bases are shared with TRBD2. The CDR3 contains 15 residues. The V gene's germline CDR1 is SGHAT and CDR2 FQNNGV. Trimming at V came to 4 bases and at J to 4 bases, leaving 4 bases not matched to a gene. CDR3 coding DNA: TGTGCCAGCAGCTCTAGCGGGGGACATTACAATGAGCAGTTCTTC. This sequence encodes CASSSSGGHYNEQFF.